This TCR beta chain was captured in a study of cytomegalovirus exposure and HLA in healthy donors. Whole-study results and caveats: Segments of the TCR beta V type were, in most cases, productive about 90% or about 30% of the time in an earlier analysis.

As to this clone: Its matching antigen is unknown.

At sampling all donors were nominally healthy, likely with unrecorded immune exposures. The PCR was carried out with 60 Vbeta primers and 13 Jbeta primers. Sequencing was performed with immunoSEQ multiplex PCR; in TCRdb, only in-frame clones are kept and a portion is missing. The listing records around 100,000 clones. Germline V gene data show CDR1 as SQVTM and CDR2 as ANQGSEA. The CDR3 loop spans 13 amino acids. Deletions cut 1 base from V and 4 bases from J, with 8 bases between. The source of this sequence is a man aged 25-45 years in good health and CMV-seronegative. The V and J genes are TRBV29-1 and TRBJ2-1; maybe TRBD1 (5 bases). The specimen sequenced was PBMCs. The CDR3 region is CSVEAQGYNEQFF. DNA for the CDR3: TGCAGCGTTGAAGCCCAGGGATACAATGAGCAGTTCTTC.